What follows describes a single T cell receptor beta chain. The antigen remains undetermined. Per the germline V gene, CDR1 is MDHEN and CDR2 is SYDVKM. With 6 bases clipped from V and 1 base from J, the junction kept 8 bases outside the gene matches. The CDR3 length is 15 residues. The sample is drawn from a study of CD8 T cell repertoires and HIV-1 epitope variants. Here immunoSEQ multiplex PCR was the method, and the copy in TCRdb shows in-frame clones only, minus some. Of 4,000 to 5,500 clones in the sample, 66% were seen once. The chain combines TRBV28 with TRBJ2-5, with 7 positions matching TRBD1. This clonotype originated in a male donor with HIV. The sample comprised cultured CD8+ T cells derived from PBMCs. The CDR3 is CASRPTGKRQETQYF. The CDR3 DNA sequence: TGTGCCAGCAGACCGACAGGGAAGCGCCAAGAGACCCAGTACTTC.